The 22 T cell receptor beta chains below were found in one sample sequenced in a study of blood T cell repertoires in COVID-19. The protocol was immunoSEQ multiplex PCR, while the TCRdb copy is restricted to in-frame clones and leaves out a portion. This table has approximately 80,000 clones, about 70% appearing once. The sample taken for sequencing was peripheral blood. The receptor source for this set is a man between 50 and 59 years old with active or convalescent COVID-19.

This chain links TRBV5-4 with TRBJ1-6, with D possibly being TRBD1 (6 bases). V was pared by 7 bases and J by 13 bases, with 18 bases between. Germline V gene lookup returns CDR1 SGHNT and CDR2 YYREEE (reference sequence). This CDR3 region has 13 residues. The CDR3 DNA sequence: TGTGCCAGCCAGGGGACCGACGGCCCCCCCCTCCACTTT. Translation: CASQGTDGPPLHF.

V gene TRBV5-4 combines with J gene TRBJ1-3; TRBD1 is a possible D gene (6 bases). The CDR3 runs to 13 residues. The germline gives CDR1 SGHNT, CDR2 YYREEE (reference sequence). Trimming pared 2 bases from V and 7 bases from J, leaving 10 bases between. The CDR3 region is CASSFNRDNTIYF. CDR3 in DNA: TGTGCCAGCAGCTTCAACAGGGACAACACCATATATTTT.

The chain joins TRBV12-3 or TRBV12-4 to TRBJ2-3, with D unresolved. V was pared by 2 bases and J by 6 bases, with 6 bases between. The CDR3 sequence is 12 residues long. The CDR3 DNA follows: TGTGCCAGCAGTTTAAAGGAGGATACGCAGTATTTT. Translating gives CASSLKEDTQYF.

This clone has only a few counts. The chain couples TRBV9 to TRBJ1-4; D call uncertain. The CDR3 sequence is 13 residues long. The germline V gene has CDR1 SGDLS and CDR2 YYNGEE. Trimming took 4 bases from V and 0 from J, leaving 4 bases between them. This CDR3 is CASSPATNEKLFF. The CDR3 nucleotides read TGTGCCAGCAGCCCCGCAACTAATGAAAAACTGTTTTTT.

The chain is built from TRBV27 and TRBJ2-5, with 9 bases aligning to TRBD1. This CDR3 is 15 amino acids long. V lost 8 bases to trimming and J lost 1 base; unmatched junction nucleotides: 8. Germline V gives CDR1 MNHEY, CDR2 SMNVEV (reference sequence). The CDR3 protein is CASSHGQGTQETQYF. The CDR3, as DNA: TGTGCCAGCTCCCACGGACAGGGGACCCAAGAGACCCAGTACTTC.

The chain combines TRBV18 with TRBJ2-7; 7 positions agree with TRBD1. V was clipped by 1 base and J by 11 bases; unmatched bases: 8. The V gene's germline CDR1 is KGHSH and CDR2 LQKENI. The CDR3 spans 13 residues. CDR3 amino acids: CASSPLRQGSEYF. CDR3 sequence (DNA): TGTGCCAGCTCACCACTGAGACAGGGATCCGAGTACTTC.

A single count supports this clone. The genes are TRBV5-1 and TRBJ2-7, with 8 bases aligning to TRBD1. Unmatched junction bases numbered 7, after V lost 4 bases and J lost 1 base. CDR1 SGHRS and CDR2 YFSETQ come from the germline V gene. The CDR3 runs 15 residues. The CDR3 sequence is CASSPDRVGSYEQYF. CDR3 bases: TGCGCCAGCAGCCCGGACAGGGTTGGGTCCTACGAGCAGTACTTC. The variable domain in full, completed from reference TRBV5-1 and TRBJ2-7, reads KAGVTQTPRYLIKTRGQQVTLSCSPISGHRSVSWYQQTPGQGLQFLFEYFSETQRNKGNFPGRFSGRQFSNSRSEMNVSTLELGDSALYLCASSPDRVGSYEQYFGPGTRLTVT.

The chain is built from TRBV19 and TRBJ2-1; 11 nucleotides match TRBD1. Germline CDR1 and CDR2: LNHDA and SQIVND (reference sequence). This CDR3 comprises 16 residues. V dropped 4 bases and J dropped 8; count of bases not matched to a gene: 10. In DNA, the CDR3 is TGTGCCAGTAGTAATTCTGGGACAGGGGGAGGCCATGAGCAGTTCTTC. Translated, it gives CASSNSGTGGGHEQFF.

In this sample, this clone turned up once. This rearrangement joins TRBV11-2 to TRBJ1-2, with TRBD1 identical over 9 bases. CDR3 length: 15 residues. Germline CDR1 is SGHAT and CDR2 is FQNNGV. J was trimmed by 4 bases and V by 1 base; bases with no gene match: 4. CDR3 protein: CASSLAVTGGYGYTF. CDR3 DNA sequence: TGTGCCAGCAGCTTAGCCGTGACAGGGGGCTATGGCTACACCTTC.

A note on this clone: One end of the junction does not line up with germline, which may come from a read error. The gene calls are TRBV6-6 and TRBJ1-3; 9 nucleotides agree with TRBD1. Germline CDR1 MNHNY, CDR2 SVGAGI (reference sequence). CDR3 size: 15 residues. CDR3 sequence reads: CASSNSGQGGNTIYF. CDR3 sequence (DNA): TGTGCCAGCAGTAACTCGGGACAGGGTGGAAACACCATATATTTT.

The DNA for the CDR3 is TGCGCCAGCAGCTTGAAGGTGGGACAGGGTTACAATGAGCAGTTCTTC. As protein: CASSLKVGQGYNEQFF. V and J are TRBV5-1 and TRBJ2-1; TRBD1 matches at 9 bases. The CDR3 length is 16 residues. The trim removed 1 base at V and 4 bases at J, leaving 6 bases unmatched. Germline CDR1 SGHRS, CDR2 YFSETQ.

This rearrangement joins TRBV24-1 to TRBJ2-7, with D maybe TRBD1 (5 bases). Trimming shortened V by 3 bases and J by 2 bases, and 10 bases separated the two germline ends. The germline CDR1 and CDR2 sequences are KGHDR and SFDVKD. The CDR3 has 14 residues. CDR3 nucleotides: TGTGCCACCAGTGATCCCAGGGCCGCCTACGAGCAGTACTTC. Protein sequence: CATSDPRAAYEQYF.

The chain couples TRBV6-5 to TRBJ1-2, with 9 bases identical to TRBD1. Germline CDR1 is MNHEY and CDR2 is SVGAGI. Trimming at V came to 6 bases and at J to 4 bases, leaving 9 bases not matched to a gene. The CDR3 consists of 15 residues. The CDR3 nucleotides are TGTGCCAGCAGCCGGGACGGGACAGGGTCCTATGGCTACACCTTC. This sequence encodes CASSRDGTGSYGYTF.

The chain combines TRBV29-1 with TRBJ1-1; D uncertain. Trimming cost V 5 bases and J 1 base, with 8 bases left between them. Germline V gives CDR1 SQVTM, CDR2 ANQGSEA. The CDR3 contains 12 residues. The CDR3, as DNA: TGCAGCGTTTCCAGGCCGAACACTGAAGCTTTCTTT. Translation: CSVSRPNTEAFF. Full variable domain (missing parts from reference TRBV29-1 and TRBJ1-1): SAVISQKPSRDICQRGTSLTIQCQVDSQVTMMFWYRQQPGQSLTLIATANQGSEATYESGFVIDKFPISRPNLTFSTLTVSNMSPEDSSIYLCSVSRPNTEAFFGQGTRLTVV.

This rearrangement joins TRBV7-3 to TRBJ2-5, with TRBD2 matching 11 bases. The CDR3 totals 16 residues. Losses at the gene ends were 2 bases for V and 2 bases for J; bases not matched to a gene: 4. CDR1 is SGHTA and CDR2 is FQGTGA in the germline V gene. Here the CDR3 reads CASSLGGLAVQETQYF. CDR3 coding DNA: TGTGCCAGCAGCTTAGGGGGACTAGCGGTTCAAGAGACCCAGTACTTC.

CDR3 sequence (DNA): TGCGCCAGCAGAGACGAACAGGGGGATCGCGGCTACACCTTC. It yields the protein CASRDEQGDRGYTF. J is TRBJ1-2 and V is TRBV5-1; 8 bases match TRBD1. CDR3 length: 14 residues. Trimming took 5 bases from V and 8 from J; bases not matched to a gene: 11. The germline gives CDR1 SGHRS, CDR2 YFSETQ.

CDR3 region: CTSRAWGGPLLLGNTGELFF. The CDR3 DNA is TGCACCAGCAGGGCCTGGGGGGGACCCCTCCTTCTAGGGAACACCGGGGAGCTGTTTTTT. This sequence joins TRBV1 and TRBJ2-2; the table's TRBD2 call for D was not verified on the DNA. TRBV1 is reported as a pseudogene. This CDR3 has 20 amino acids.

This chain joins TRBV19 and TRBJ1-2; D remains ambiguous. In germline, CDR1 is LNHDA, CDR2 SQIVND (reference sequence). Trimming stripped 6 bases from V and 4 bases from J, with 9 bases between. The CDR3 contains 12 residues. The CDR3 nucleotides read TGTGCCAGTAGCCCGGGTGGCTATGGCTACACCTTC. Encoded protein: CASSPGGYGYTF.

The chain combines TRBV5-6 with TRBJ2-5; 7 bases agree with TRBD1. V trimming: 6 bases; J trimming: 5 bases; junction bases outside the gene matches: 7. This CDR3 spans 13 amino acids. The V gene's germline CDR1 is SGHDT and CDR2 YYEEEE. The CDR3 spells CASTPTGRETQYF. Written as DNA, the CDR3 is TGTGCCAGCACCCCGACAGGGCGGGAGACCCAGTACTTC.

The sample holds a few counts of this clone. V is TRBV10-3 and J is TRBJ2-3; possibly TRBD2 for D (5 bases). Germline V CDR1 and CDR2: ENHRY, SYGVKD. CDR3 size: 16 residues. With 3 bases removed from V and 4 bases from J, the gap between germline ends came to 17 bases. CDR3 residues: CAISDGYTMRADTQYF. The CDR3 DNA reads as TGTGCCATCAGTGATGGATACACCATGAGGGCAGATACGCAGTATTTT.

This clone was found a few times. The CDR3: CASSRGEVSGNTIYF. The CDR3 bases are TGTGCCAGCAGCCGGGGAGAGGTATCTGGAAACACCATATATTTT. The chain recombines TRBV5-6 with TRBJ1-3, with D uncertain. With 4 bases removed from V and 1 base from J, the gap between germline ends came to 12 bases. Germline CDR1 and CDR2: SGHDT and YYEEEE. The CDR3 extends over 15 amino acids.

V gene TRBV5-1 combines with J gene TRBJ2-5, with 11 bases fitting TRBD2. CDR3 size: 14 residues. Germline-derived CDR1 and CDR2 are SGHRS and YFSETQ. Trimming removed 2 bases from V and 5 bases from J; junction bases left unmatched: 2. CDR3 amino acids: CASSFSGGAETQYF. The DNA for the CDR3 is TGCGCCAGCAGCTTTAGCGGGGGGGCCGAGACCCAGTACTTC.